This record covers a single TCR beta chain. Its antigen is unknown. The germline V gene has CDR1 MNHNY and CDR2 SVGAGI (reference sequence). V gave up 6 bases and J gave up 2 bases, with 11 bases separating them. The CDR3 has 15 residues. This record comes from a study of cytomegalovirus exposure and HLA in healthy donors. In the study overall: There were approximately 85 million unique TCRs (from HLA-typed donors) in an early data release. Regarding the study as a whole: Among TCR beta chains of equal frequency, HLA-associated ones were more clonally expanded in a later analysis. What a later analysis reportedly showed was that an Asian-associated ancestry cluster had fewer N-insertions than the approximately 700-donor mean.

Researchers ran the PCR with 60 Vbeta and 13 Jbeta primers. Generated by immunoSEQ multiplex PCR, the TCRdb table keeps only in-frame clones and is missing some. Among more than 80,000 clones listed, around nine tenths were seen once. Despite likely unrecorded immune exposures, the donors were nominally healthy at the time of sampling. The sample consisted of PBMCs. The chain recombines TRBV6-6 with TRBJ2-6; D is perhaps TRBD2 (5 bases). The clonotype originates from a man between 25 and 39 years old in good health and CMV-seropositive. This CDR3 reads CASSGVGTGANVLTF. In DNA form, the CDR3 reads TGTGCCAGCAGCGGTGTCGGGACTGGGGCCAACGTCCTGACTTTC.